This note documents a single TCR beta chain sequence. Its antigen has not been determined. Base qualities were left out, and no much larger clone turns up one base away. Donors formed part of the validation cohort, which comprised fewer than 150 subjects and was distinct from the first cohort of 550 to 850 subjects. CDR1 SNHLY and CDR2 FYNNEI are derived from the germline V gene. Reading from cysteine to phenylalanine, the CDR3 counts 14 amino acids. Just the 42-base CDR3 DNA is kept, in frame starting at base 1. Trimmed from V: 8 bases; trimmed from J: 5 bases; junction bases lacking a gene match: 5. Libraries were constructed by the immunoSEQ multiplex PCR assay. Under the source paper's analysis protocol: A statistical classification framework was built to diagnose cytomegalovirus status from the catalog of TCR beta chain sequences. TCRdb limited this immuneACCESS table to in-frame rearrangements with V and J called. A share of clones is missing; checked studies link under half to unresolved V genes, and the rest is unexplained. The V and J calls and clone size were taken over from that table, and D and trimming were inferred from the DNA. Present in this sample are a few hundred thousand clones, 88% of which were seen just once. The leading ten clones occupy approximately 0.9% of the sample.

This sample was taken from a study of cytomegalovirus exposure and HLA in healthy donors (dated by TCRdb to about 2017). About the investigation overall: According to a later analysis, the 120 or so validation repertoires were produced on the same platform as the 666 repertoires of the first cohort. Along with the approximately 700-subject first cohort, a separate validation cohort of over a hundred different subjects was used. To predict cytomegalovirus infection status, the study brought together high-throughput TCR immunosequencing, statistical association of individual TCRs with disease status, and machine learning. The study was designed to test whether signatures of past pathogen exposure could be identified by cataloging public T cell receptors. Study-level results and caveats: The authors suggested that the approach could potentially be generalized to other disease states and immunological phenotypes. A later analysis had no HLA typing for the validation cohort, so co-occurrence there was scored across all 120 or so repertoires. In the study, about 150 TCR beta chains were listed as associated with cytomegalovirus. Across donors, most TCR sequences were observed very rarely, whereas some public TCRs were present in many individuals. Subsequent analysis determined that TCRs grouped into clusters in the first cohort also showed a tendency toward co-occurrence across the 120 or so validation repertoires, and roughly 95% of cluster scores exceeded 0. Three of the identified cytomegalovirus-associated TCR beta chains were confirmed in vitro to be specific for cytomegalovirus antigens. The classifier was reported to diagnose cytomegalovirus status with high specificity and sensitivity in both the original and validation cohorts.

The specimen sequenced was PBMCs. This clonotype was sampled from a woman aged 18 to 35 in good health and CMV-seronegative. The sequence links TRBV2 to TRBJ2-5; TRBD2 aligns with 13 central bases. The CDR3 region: CASELAGGPETQYF. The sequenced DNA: TGTGCCAGCGAACTAGCGGGAGGGCCTGAGACCCAGTACTTC.